One sample yielded the 8 T cell receptor beta chains listed below, sequenced in a study of T cells after yellow fever vaccination. TCRdb reprocessed the 5' RACE reads with MiXCR, giving one entry per CDR3 protein. The data show approximately 510,000 distinct CDR3 sequences, with just over 20% seen just once and around 16% held by the top ten. Sequenced here: PBMCs, sampled less than 25 days after the first yellow fever vaccination. The receptors were gathered from a man aged 18 to 30 who received the YFV17D yellow fever vaccine.

In its sample, this clonotype was seen a few times. V and J are TRBV20-1 and TRBJ2-1; no firm D call. Trimming left V 5 bases short and J 6 bases short, with 17 bases between. Germline CDR1 DFQATT, CDR2 SNEGSKA (reference sequence). The CDR3 is made up of 14 amino acids. CDR3 residues: CSAPDLTRTNEQFF. The CDR3, as DNA: TGCAGTGCTCCCGACTTGACTCGAACCAATGAGCAGTTCTTC.

The table lists this clonotype with many counts. V usage is TRBV3-1 and J usage is TRBJ2-5; unclear D gene. The CDR3 covers 13 residues. V was clipped by 1 base and J by 4 bases, with 7 bases between them. Per germline, CDR1 LGHDT and CDR2 YNNKEL (reference sequence). This CDR3 is CASSQGGAETQYF. CDR3 DNA: TGTGCCAGCAGCCAAGGAGGCGCAGAGACCCAGTACTTC.

J is TRBJ1-2 and V is TRBV20-1; D gene unclear. Per germline, CDR1 DFQATT and CDR2 SNEGSKA (reference sequence). Deletions cut 0 bases from V and 4 bases from J, with 15 bases between. There are 15 residues in the CDR3. The CDR3 here is CSARDNLQALYGYTF. The DNA of the CDR3 is TGCAGTGCTAGAGATAACCTACAAGCGCTCTATGGCTACACCTTC.

In this sample, this clonotype turned up many times. V is TRBV12-3 or TRBV12-4 and J is TRBJ2-5, with 9 bases identical to TRBD2. The trim removed 6 bases at V and 2 bases at J, leaving 7 bases unmatched. The CDR3 has 15 amino acids. The CDR3 reads CASRVSGGNQETQYF. In DNA, the CDR3 is TGTGCCAGCAGAGTTAGCGGGGGAAATCAAGAGACCCAGTACTTC.

The J gene is TRBJ2-1, the V gene TRBV11-2, with D perhaps assigned TRBD1 or TRBD2 (5 bases each). Germline V gene data show CDR1 as SGHAT and CDR2 as FQNNGV. The CDR3 contains 14 residues. With 1 base removed from V and 8 bases from J, the gap between germline ends came to 12 bases. CDR3 nucleotide sequence: TGTGCCAGCAGCTTAGTTCGACGAGGGGATGAGCAGTTCTTC. It yields the protein CASSLVRRGDEQFF.

This clonotype was counted between two and nine times. The rearrangement links TRBV4-1 to TRBJ2-4; no definite D call. Germline CDR1 is MGHRA and CDR2 is YSYEKL. This CDR3 is 15 amino acids long. V was clipped by 1 base and J by 2 bases, with 9 bases between them. CDR3 nucleotide sequence: TGCGCCAGCAGCCAAGCGGTAATCCCCAAAAACATTCAGTACTTC. Encoded protein: CASSQAVIPKNIQYF.

This chain links TRBV7-2 with TRBJ1-6; D not resolved. Germline CDR1 is SGHTA and CDR2 is FQGNSA. The V end lost 4 bases, the J end lost 7 bases, and 8 bases lay between the germline ends. The CDR3 extends over 13 amino acids. CDR3 nucleotides: TGTGCCAGCAGCTCCCAGTCCAATTCACCCCTCCACTTT. Its translation: CASSSQSNSPLHF.

The rearrangement joins TRBV12-3 or TRBV12-4 to TRBJ1-6; TRBD1 matches at 8 bases. Unmatched junction bases numbered 3, after V lost 6 bases and J lost 5 bases. The CDR3 extends over 14 amino acids. Here the CDR3 reads CASRGTGDNSPLHF. Written as DNA, the CDR3 is TGTGCCAGCAGGGGGACAGGAGATAATTCACCCCTCCACTTT.